What follows describes a single TCR beta chain. Antigen unknown. This CDR3 is built from 16 residues. The V gene's germline CDR1 is SGHNT and CDR2 YYREEE (reference sequence). Trimming left V 0 bases short and J 1 base short, with 10 bases between. The sample comes from a study of cytomegalovirus exposure and HLA in healthy donors. Regarding the study as a whole: TCR beta V- and J-gene trimming, according to a later analysis, was linked to a missense DCLRE1C variant. Most TCR sequences were rare, but some public TCRs occurred in many donors. Across donors, sequencing depth was assumed by presence/absence analyses to be roughly uniform.

This PCR relied on a set of 60 Vbeta primers and 13 Jbeta primers. The table came from immunoSEQ multiplex PCR; TCRdb's copy has only in-frame clones and leaves some out. Of 110,000 to 150,000 clones listed, nearly 85% are singletons. The receptor was isolated from a male donor in good health and CMV-seronegative. The chain has TRBV5-4 and TRBJ2-2; TRBD1 might be the D (5 bases). The sample was PBMCs. CDR3 loop: CASSLEGALNTGELFF. As DNA, the CDR3 is TGTGCCAGCAGCTTGGAAGGGGCCCTGAACACCGGGGAGCTGTTTTTT.